Listed below are T cell receptor beta chains from one sample, sequenced in a study of T cell responses to AZD1222 COVID-19 vaccine. Assay: immunoSEQ multiplex PCR; the TCRdb copy retains only in-frame clones and omits some. Of over 85,000 clones in the sample, more than 85% are singletons; the top ten hold 5%. This specimen consisted of peripheral blood, obtained on day 0 of AZD1222 vaccination. The receptors come from an adult in good health. CDR3s include the opening cysteine and the closing phenylalanine or tryptophan. A D gene is named only where the DNA matches it firmly. Expanded clones get a size class; other rows say once, few or many, or leave the size out.

>.|TRBJ1-5|TRBV28|TRBD1
TGTGCCAGCAGTTCGGACAGGGGGCTTCAGCCCCAGCATTTT
CASSSDRGLQPQHF
>.|TRBJ1-6|TRBV27|.
TGTGCCAGCAGTTTCGATGAGGGTTCACCCCTCCACTTT
CASSFDEGSPLHF
>once|TRBJ2-2|TRBV27|.
TGTGCCAGCCTCGGGCAGGGCCGCGCCGGGGAGCTGTTTTTT
CASLGQGRAGELFF
>.|TRBJ1-2|TRBV7-2|.
TGTGCCAGCAGCTTGGGACCGTTAAGGAATGGCTACACCTTC
CASSLGPLRNGYTF
>.|TRBJ2-3|TRBV24-1|TRBD1
TGTGCCACCAGTGGGACAGGGGGACCTACAGATACGCAGTATTTT
CATSGTGGPTDTQYF
>.|TRBJ2-3|TRBV4-3|.
TGCGCCAGCAGCCAAGACCCCAAGGGGGGCTTGGTAGATACGCAGTATTTT
CASSQDPKGGLVDTQYF
>.|TRBJ2-1|TRBV11-3|TRBD2
TGTGCCAGCAGCTTAGCCTCAGCGGGGGGGCCCTCGGACAATGAGCAGTTCTTC
CASSLASAGGPSDNEQFF
>.|TRBJ1-3|TRBV28|.
TGTGCCAGCAGTAGACGAAACACCATATATTTT
CASSRRNTIYF
>.|TRBJ2-7|TRBV5-1|.
TGCGCCAGCAGGGTCGACAGCTACGAGCAGTACTTC
CASRVDSYEQYF
>.|TRBJ1-3|TRBV6-5|TRBD1
TGTGCCAGCAGTTCGGACAGGGCTGGAAACACCATATATTTT
CASSSDRAGNTIYF
>.|TRBJ1-6|TRBV6-5|.
TGTGCCAGCAGACGGGGACCGTTTAATTCACCCCTCCACTTT
CASRRGPFNSPLHF
>.|TRBJ1-5|TRBV4-3|TRBD1
TGCGCCAGCAAACGGGACAGCCCAAACTATAGCAATCAGCCCCAGCATTTT
CASKRDSPNYSNQPQHF
>.|TRBJ2-7|TRBV27|.
TGTGCCAGCGGTCTCCAAAAGACGTCCTACGAGCAGTACTTC
CASGLQKTSYEQYF
>.|TRBJ2-5|TRBV19|TRBD2
TGTGCCAGTAGCCCCGGGAGGAGAGAGACCCAGTACTTC
CASSPGRRETQYF
>once|TRBJ1-5|TRBV19|TRBD1
TGTGCCAGTAGTCTCGAAGGAGGGACAGGCAATCAGCCCCAGCATTTT
CASSLEGGTGNQPQHF
>once|TRBJ1-2|TRBV5-1|TRBD1
TGCGCCAGCAGCTCACAGGGGGTTGGCTACACCTTC
CASSSQGVGYTF